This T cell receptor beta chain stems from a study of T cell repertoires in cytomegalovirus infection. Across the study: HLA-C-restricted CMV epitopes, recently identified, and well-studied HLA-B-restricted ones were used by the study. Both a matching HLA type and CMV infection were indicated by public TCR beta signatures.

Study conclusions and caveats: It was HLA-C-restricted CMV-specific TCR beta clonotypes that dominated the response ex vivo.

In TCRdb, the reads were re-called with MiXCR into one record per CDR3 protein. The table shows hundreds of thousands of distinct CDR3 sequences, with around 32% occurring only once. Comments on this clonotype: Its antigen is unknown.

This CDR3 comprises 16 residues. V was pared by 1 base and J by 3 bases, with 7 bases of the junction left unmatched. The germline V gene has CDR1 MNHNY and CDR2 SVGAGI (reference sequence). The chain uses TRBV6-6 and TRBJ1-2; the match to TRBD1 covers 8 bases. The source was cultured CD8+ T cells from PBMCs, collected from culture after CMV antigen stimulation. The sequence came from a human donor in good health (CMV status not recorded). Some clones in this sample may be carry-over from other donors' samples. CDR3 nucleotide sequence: TGTGCCAGCAGTTACTTATCAGGGGGCGGGGACTATGGCTACACCTTC. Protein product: CASSYLSGGGDYGYTF.